Presented here are 20 T cell receptor beta chains from one specimen sequenced in a study of T cells in Graves' hyperthyroidism and ophthalmopathy. RNA transcripts yielded amplified TCR beta CDR3 regions. RT-PCR in the first round (using the HTBI primer set) targeted the TCR CDR3. MiXCR was run by TCRdb on the multiplex PCR reads, yielding one entry per CDR3 protein. The repertoire includes 450,000 to 700,000 distinct CDR3 sequences, about 45% of them detected once, and 19% sits in the top ten. The specimen was peripheral blood or thyroid tissue (not recorded which). These receptors all stem from an adult woman with Graves' disease, either hyperthyroidism or ophthalmopathy (not recorded which).

The genes are TRBV19 and TRBJ1-2; TRBD1 matches at 8 bases. The CDR3 is 16 residues long. Germline V gene data show CDR1 as LNHDA and CDR2 as SQIVND (reference sequence). The V gene end was trimmed by 5 bases and the J gene end by 8 bases; junction bases not matched to a gene: 16. CDR3 protein: CASSLPTGAGGSGYTF. CDR3 DNA: TGTGCCAGTAGTCTACCGACAGGGGCTGGAGGGAGCGGCTACACCTTC. Full variable domain (rest looked up from reference TRBV19 and TRBJ1-2): DGGITQSPKYLFRKEGQNVTLSCEQNLNHDAMYWYRQDPGQGLRLIYYSQIVNDFQKGDIAEGYSVSREKKESFPLTVTSAQKNPTAFYLCASSLPTGAGGSGYTFGSGTRLTVV.

The chain couples TRBV10-3 to TRBJ1-1; TRBD1 is a possible D gene (6 bases). V was cut by 4 bases and J by 1 base, with 13 bases left in between. Germline V gives CDR1 ENHRY, CDR2 SYGVKD. There are 15 residues in the CDR3. The CDR3 nucleotides are TGTGCCATCAGTGTCGTGAGAGGGGGGAACACTGAAGCTTTCTTT. Translation gives CAISVVRGGNTEAFF.

This clonotype came up many times. The rearrangement uses TRBV5-1 and TRBJ1-5, with D perhaps TRBD1 (5 bases). This CDR3 contains 15 residues. Trimming pared 4 bases from V and 2 bases from J, leaving 13 bases between. Germline loops: CDR1 SGHRS, CDR2 YFSETQ. CDR3 sequence reads: CASSLSGQGNQPQHF. CDR3 nucleotide sequence: TGCGCCAGCAGCCTGTCGGGGCAAGGCAATCAGCCCCAGCATTTT.

This chain's CDR3 is CSASKGTANTEAFF. CDR3 in DNA: TGCAGTGCTAGCAAGGGGACGGCGAACACTGAAGCTTTCTTT. The rearrangement joins TRBV20-1 to TRBJ1-1; possible D gene TRBD1, 5 bases. CDR1 is DFQATT and CDR2 is SNEGSKA in the germline V gene (reference sequence). V dropped 3 bases and J dropped 1 base, with 12 bases sitting between them. CDR3 length: 14 amino acids.

The chain is built from TRBV20-1 and TRBJ2-3; the match to TRBD2 covers 7 bases. The CDR3 is 13 residues long. The germline V gene has CDR1 DFQATT and CDR2 SNEGSKA (reference sequence). V trimming: 6 bases; J trimming: 3 bases; junction bases outside the gene matches: 6. The CDR3 nucleotides read TGCAGTGCGGTCCTAGCGGTGACAGATACGCAGTATTTT. Its protein product is CSAVLAVTDTQYF.

V is TRBV7-2 and J is TRBJ1-2, with 9 bases matching TRBD1. Trimming took 1 base from V and 8 from J; bases not matched to a gene: 11. This CDR3 is built from 16 residues. CDR1 is SGHTA, CDR2 FQGNSA, per germline. DNA of the CDR3: TGTGCCAGCAGCTTAGACCTCACAGGGGGCGGGATCGGCTACACCTTC. Translation: CASSLDLTGGGIGYTF.

The chain joins TRBV4-2 to TRBJ2-1; 10 bases are shared with TRBD2. This CDR3 is built from 16 residues. Trimming took 5 bases from V and 4 from J; bases not matched to a gene: 8. CDR1 LGHNA and CDR2 YNFKEQ come from the germline V gene. The CDR3 region is CASSKTSGAGYNEQFF. For the CDR3, the DNA is TGTGCCAGCAGCAAAACTAGCGGGGCCGGATACAATGAGCAGTTCTTC.

In its sample, this clonotype was seen many times. This chain uses TRBV7-2 with TRBJ1-6; D unresolved. CDR3 length: 13 amino acids. Per germline, CDR1 SGHTA and CDR2 FQGNSA. Trimming took 4 bases from V and 8 from J, leaving 9 bases between them. CDR3 protein: CASSSRGYSPLHF. CDR3 DNA: TGTGCCAGCAGCTCGAGAGGGTATTCACCCCTCCACTTT.

This clonotype was seen many times. This sequence joins TRBV6-1 and TRBJ1-6; D not certain. Trimming shortened V by 0 bases and J by 3 bases, and 6 bases separated the two germline ends. CDR3 length equals 15 residues. Per germline, CDR1 MNHNS and CDR2 SASEGT. Here the CDR3 DNA reads TGTGCCAGCAGTGAAGCGATGGGCTATAATTCACCCCTCCACTTT. This translates into CASSEAMGYNSPLHF.

The chain links TRBV3-1 to TRBJ1-1; D may be TRBD1 (6 bases). In germline, CDR1 is LGHDT, CDR2 YNNKEL (reference sequence). The length of the CDR3 is 14 residues. Between the trimmed V and J ends, which lost 1 base and 8 bases, there was a span of 14 bases. The CDR3: CASSQVPTGAEAFF. CDR3 nucleotides: TGTGCCAGCAGCCAAGTCCCGACAGGAGCAGAAGCTTTCTTT.

The table lists this clonotype with many counts. The V gene is TRBV20-1, the J gene TRBJ2-5; D perhaps matches TRBD2 (7 bases). The CDR3 covers 12 residues. CDR1 and CDR2 (germline): DFQATT, SNEGSKA (reference sequence). The V and J ends lost 4 bases and 9 bases respectively, with 15 bases between them. Written as DNA, the CDR3 is TGCAGTGCTACCGGGGGGCTGGTGTCCCAGTACTTC. Translated, it gives CSATGGLVSQYF.

The chain has TRBV11-2 and TRBJ1-5, with D hard to call. The CDR3 has 16 residues. V was shortened by 0 bases and J by 4 bases, with 13 bases between the two germline ends. The germline V gene encodes CDR1 SGHAT and CDR2 FQNNGV. As DNA, the CDR3 is TGTGCCAGCAGCTTAGATGGAAGGGCCCGTAATCAGCCCCAGCATTTT. Amino acids: CASSLDGRARNQPQHF.

The genes are TRBV6-5 and TRBJ2-2, with D perhaps TRBD1 or TRBD2 (5 bases each). V was clipped by 8 bases and J by 7 bases, with 11 bases between them. The CDR3 covers 12 residues. Germline assignment: CDR1 MNHEY and CDR2 SVGAGI. The CDR3 here is CASALGDGELFF. CDR3 bases: TGTGCCAGCGCCCTGGGGGACGGGGAGCTGTTTTTT.

This clonotype occurred many times. This sequence joins TRBV6-1 and TRBJ1-1, with D uncertain. V lost 10 bases and J 10 bases, leaving 22 bases between the germline ends. The CDR3 has 13 amino acids. Germline CDR1 is MNHNS and CDR2 is SASEGT. In DNA form, the CDR3 reads TGTGCCAACAGCAACCCCGGCGCCTTGGGAGCTTTCTTT. This encodes CANSNPGALGAFF.

This chain connects TRBV24-1 to TRBJ1-2; D gene unclear. The CDR3 is 13 amino acids. The V and J ends lost 2 bases and 4 bases respectively, with 7 bases between them. Germline V gene sequence: CDR1 KGHDR, CDR2 SFDVKD. This CDR3 is CATSDSFSYGYTF. The CDR3 DNA reads TGTGCCACCAGTGATTCGTTCAGCTATGGCTACACCTTC.

This clonotype was recorded many times. The genes are TRBV5-1 and TRBJ2-7; 7 bases fit TRBD1. This CDR3 is built from 17 residues. Germline V gene sequence: CDR1 SGHRS, CDR2 YFSETQ. The V and J ends lost 4 bases and 0 bases, in that order; junction bases with no gene match: 13. The CDR3 reads CASSPRNGQELSYEQYF. The CDR3 DNA reads TGCGCCAGCAGCCCGAGAAATGGACAGGAGCTCTCCTACGAGCAGTACTTC.

This clonotype was detected only a few times. A read error may account for a junction end that differs from germline. The chain has TRBV5-1 and TRBJ2-7; the D gene could be TRBD1 or TRBD2 (5 bases each). In germline, CDR1 is SGHRS, CDR2 YFSETQ. CDR3 size: 13 residues. CDR3 nucleotide sequence: TGCGCCTGCAGAGCGGTCGCTTGGGGGGAGCAGTACTTC. Its protein product is CACRAVAWGEQYF. Drawing the rest from reference TRBV5-1 and TRBJ2-7, the complete variable domain is KAGVTQTPRYLIKTRGQQVTLSCSPISGHRSVSWYQQTPGQGLQFLFEYFSETQRNKGNFPGRFSGRQFSNSRSEMNVSTLELGDSALYLCACRAVAWGEQYFGPGTRLTVT.

This clonotype was detected only once. The CDR3 spells CASSDPAYRNYGYTF. The CDR3 coding sequence is TGCGCCAGCAGTGATCCAGCCTACCGCAACTATGGCTACACCTTC. The V and J genes are TRBV10-2 and TRBJ1-2, with D unclear. Germline V gene sequence: CDR1 WSHSY, CDR2 SAAADI. Trimming pared 3 bases from V and 2 bases from J, leaving 13 bases between. There are 15 residues in the CDR3.

Comments on this clonotype: This may come from a read error, since a much larger clone is one base off. This chain uses TRBV12-3 or TRBV12-4 with TRBJ1-3, with a tentative D call TRBD1 (6 bases). The CDR3 has 14 residues. This chain's CDR3 is CASSFTGAGNAIYF. CDR3 nucleotide sequence: TGTGCCAGCAGTTTTACGGGGGCGGGAAACGCCATATATTTT.

The sample holds many counts of this clonotype. The V call is TRBV7-9, the J call TRBJ2-7; D is unclear. V gave up 3 bases and J gave up 2 bases, with 5 bases separating them. CDR1 is SEHNR and CDR2 is FQNEAQ in the germline V gene (reference sequence). The CDR3 runs to 12 residues. CDR3: CASSFIPYEQYF. CDR3 nucleotides: TGTGCCAGCAGCTTTATTCCCTACGAGCAGTACTTC.